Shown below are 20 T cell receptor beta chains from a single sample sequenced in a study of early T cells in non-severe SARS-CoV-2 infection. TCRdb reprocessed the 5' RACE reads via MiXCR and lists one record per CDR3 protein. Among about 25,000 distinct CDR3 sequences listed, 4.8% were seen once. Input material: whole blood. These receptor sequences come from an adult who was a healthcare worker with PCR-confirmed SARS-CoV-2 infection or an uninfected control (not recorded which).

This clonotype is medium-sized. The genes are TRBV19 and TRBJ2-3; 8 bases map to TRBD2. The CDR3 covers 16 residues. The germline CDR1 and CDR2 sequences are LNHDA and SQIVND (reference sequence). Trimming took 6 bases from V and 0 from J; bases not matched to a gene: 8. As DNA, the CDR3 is TGTGCCAGTAGCTTTCGACTAGCGTCTAGCACAGATACGCAGTATTTT. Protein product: CASSFRLASSTDTQYF. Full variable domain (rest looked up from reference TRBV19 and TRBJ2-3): DGGITQSPKYLFRKEGQNVTLSCEQNLNHDAMYWYRQDPGQGLRLIYYSQIVNDFQKGDIAEGYSVSREKKESFPLTVTSAQKNPTAFYLCASSFRLASSTDTQYFGPGTRLTVL.

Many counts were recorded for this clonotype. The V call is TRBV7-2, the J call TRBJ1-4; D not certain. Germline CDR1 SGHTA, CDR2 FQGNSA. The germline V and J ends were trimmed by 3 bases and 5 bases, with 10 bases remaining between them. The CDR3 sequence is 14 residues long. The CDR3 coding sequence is TGTGCCAGCAGCTTTTTCGTCCAGAATGAAAAACTGTTTTTT. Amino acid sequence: CASSFFVQNEKLFF.

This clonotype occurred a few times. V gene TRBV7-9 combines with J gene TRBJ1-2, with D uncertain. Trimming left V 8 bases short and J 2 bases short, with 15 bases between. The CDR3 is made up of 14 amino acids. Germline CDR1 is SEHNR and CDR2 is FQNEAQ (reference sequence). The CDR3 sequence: CASRLIGGNYGYTF. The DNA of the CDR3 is TGTGCCAGCCGCCTTATCGGAGGAAACTATGGCTACACCTTC.

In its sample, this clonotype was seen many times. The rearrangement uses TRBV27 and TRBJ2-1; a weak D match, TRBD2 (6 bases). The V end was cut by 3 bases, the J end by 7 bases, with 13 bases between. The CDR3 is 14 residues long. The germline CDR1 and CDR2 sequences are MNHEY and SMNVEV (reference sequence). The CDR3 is CASSLRGGQNEQFF. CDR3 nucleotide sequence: TGTGCCAGCAGTTTGCGGGGCGGCCAGAATGAGCAGTTCTTC.

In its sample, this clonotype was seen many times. The CDR3 loop reads CASTRPREVIGELFF. The CDR3 region has the DNA TGTGCCAGCACCCGCCCGCGGGAGGTCATCGGGGAGCTGTTTTTT. The V gene is TRBV6-4, the J gene TRBJ2-2; 8 nucleotides match TRBD2. CDR1 and CDR2 from the germline V gene are MRHNA and SNTAGT. V gave up 7 bases and J gave up 7 bases; unmatched junction bases: 11. The length of the CDR3 is 15 residues.

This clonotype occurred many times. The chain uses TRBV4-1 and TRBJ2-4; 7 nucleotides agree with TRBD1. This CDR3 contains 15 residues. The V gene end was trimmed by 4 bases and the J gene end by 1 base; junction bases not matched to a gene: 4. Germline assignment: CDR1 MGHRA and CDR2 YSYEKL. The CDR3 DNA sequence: TGCGCCAGCAGCCCCATACAGGGGGCCAAAAACATTCAGTACTTC. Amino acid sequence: CASSPIQGAKNIQYF.

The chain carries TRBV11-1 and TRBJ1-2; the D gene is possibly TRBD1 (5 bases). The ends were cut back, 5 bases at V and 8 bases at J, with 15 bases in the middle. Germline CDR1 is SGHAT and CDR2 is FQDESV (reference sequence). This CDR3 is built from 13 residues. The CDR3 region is CASSADTPGGYTF. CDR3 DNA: TGTGCCAGCAGCGCGGACACCCCCGGGGGCTACACCTTC.

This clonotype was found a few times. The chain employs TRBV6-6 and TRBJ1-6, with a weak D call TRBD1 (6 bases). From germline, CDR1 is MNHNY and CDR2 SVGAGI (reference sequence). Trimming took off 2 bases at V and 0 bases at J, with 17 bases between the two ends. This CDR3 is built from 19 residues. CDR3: CASSYLSTGRSSYNSPLHF. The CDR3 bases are TGTGCCAGCAGTTACCTGTCGACAGGCAGGAGCTCCTATAATTCACCCCTCCACTTT.

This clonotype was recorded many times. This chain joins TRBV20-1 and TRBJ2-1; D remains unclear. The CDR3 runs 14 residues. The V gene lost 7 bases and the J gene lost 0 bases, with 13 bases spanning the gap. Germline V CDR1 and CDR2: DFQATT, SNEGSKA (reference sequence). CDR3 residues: CSVEDPHSYNEQFF. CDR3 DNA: TGCAGTGTCGAGGACCCGCACTCCTACAATGAGCAGTTCTTC.

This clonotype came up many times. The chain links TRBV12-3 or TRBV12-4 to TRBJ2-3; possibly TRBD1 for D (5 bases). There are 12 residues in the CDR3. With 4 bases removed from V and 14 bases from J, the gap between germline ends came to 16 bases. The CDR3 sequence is CASSSDTPGPYF. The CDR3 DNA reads TGTGCCAGCAGTTCGGACACCCCGGGTCCGTATTTT.

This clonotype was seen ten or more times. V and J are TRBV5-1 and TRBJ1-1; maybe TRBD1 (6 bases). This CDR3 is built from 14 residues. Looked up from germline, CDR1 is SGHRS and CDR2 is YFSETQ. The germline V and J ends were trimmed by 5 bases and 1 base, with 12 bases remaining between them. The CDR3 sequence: CASSPMTGNTEAFF. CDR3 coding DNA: TGCGCCAGCAGTCCCATGACAGGGAACACTGAAGCTTTCTTT.

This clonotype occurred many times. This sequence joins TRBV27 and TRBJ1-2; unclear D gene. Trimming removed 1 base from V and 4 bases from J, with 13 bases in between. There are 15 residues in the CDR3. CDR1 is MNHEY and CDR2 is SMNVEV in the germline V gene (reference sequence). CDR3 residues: CASSLYRRAPYGYTF. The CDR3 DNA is TGTGCCAGCAGTTTATACCGCCGGGCCCCCTATGGCTACACCTTC.

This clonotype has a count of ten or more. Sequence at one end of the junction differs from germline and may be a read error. The CDR3 DNA follows: TGTGCCAGCAGAGGCGACGGGGGGCTGTTTTTT. This encodes CASRGDGGLFF. The chain couples TRBV6-5 to TRBJ2-2; weak D call: TRBD2 (6 bases). Germline CDR1 MNHEY, CDR2 SVGAGI. The CDR3 is 11 residues long.

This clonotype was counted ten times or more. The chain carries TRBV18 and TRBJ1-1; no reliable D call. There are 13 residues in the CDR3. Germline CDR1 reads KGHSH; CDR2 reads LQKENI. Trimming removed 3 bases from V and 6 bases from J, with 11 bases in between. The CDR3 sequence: CASSPLLEAEAFF. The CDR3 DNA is TGTGCCAGCTCACCTCTTCTTGAGGCTGAAGCTTTCTTT.

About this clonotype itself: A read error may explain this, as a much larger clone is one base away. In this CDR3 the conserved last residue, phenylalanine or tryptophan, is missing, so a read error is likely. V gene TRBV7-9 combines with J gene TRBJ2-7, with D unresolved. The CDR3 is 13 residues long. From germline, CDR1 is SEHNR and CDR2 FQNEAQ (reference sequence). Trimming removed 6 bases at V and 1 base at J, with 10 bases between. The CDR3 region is CASRSDGSYEQYY. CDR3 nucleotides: TGTGCCAGCAGATCGGACGGATCCTACGAGCAGTACTAC.

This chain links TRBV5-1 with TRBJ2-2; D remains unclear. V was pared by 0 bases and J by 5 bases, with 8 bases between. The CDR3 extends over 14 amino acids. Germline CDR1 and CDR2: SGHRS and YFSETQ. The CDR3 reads CASSLVEVTGELFF. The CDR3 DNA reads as TGCGCCAGCAGCTTGGTAGAAGTAACCGGGGAGCTGTTTTTT.

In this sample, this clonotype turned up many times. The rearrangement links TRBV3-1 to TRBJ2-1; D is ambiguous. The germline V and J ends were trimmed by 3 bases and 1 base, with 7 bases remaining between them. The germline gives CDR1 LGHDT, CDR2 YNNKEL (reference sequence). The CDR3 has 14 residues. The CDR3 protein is CASSQGRSYNEQFF. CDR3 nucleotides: TGTGCCAGCAGCCAGGGAAGGTCCTACAATGAGCAGTTCTTC.

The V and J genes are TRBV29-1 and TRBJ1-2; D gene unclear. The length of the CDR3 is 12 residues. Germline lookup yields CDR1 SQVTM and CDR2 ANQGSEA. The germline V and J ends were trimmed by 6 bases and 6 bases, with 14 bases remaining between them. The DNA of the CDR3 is TGCAGCGTCCCCCAAATGGGAGATGGCTACACCTTC. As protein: CSVPQMGDGYTF.

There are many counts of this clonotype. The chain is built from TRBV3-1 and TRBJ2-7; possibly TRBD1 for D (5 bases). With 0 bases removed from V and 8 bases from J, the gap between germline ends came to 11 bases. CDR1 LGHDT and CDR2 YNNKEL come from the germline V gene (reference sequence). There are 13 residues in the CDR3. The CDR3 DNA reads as TGTGCCAGCAGCCAAGACTTCACGGACAAGCAGTACTTC. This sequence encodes CASSQDFTDKQYF.

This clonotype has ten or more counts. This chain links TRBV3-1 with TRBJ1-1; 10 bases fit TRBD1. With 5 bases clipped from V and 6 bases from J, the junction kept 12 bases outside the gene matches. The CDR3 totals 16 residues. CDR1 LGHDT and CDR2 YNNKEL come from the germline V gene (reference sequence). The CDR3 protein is CASSYSGTGAGAEAFF. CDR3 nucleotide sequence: TGTGCCAGCAGCTATAGCGGGACAGGGGCTGGGGCTGAAGCTTTCTTT.